Listed here are 31 T cell receptor beta chains from one sample, sequenced in a study of blood T cell repertoires in COVID-19. Produced via immunoSEQ multiplex PCR; TCRdb's table is partial and in-frame only. The sample includes some 53,000 clones, around 86% of them seen just once. The sequencing sample was made of peripheral blood. The receptors originated from a man aged 70-80 years with acute or convalescent COVID-19.

This clone turned up a few times. The rearrangement uses TRBV6-5 and TRBJ2-5, with unresolved D. Germline lookup yields CDR1 MNHEY and CDR2 SVGAGI. CDR3 length equals 14 residues. The V and J ends lost 5 bases and 3 bases respectively, with 13 bases between them. The CDR3 here is CASSPIGTKETQYF. CDR3 in DNA: TGTGCCAGCAGTCCCATCGGTACCAAAGAGACCCAGTACTTC.

This chain links TRBV11-2 with TRBJ1-4; D call uncertain. The germline CDR1 and CDR2 sequences are SGHAT and FQNNGV. The CDR3 is made up of 14 amino acids. The germline V and J ends were trimmed by 5 bases and 8 bases, with 15 bases remaining between them. Here the CDR3 reads CASSLRLAREKLFF. CDR3 coding DNA: TGTGCCAGCAGCCTTCGACTGGCTCGGGAAAAACTGTTTTTT.

V and J are TRBV10-3 and TRBJ2-2; D gene uncertain. V shed 5 bases and J shed 3 bases, with 10 bases lying between them. The germline gives CDR1 ENHRY, CDR2 SYGVKD. The CDR3 runs 14 residues. The CDR3 sequence: CAISQVTDTGELFF. The CDR3 nucleotides read TGTGCCATCAGTCAGGTAACAGACACCGGGGAGCTGTTTTTT.

The chain combines TRBV7-8 with TRBJ2-3; D ambiguous. CDR1 and CDR2 from the germline V gene are SGHVS and FQNEAQ. The CDR3 consists of 14 residues. V was shortened by 5 bases and J by 13 bases, with 22 bases between the two germline ends. CDR3 in DNA: TGTGCCAGCAGCCTTAGCCGGGTCCCCCCGGCAGAGTATTTT. Protein: CASSLSRVPPAEYF.

The chain employs TRBV4-3 and TRBJ1-1, with unresolved D. V was cut by 0 bases and J by 4 bases, with 12 bases left in between. Germline assignment: CDR1 LGHNA and CDR2 YSLEER. The CDR3 length is 15 residues. The CDR3 coding sequence is TGCGCCAGCAGCCAAGATCAGGCGTTGGGCACTGAAGCTTTCTTT. Its translation: CASSQDQALGTEAFF.

The gene calls are TRBV7-6 and TRBJ2-3, with D possibly being TRBD2 (5 bases). The CDR3 contains 16 residues. Germline V gives CDR1 SGHVS, CDR2 FNYEAQ. Trimming cost V 5 bases and J 0 bases, with 15 bases left between them. CDR3 amino acids: CASSITSGTSTDTQYF. The CDR3 region has the DNA TGTGCCAGCAGCATCACAAGCGGCACTAGCACAGATACGCAGTATTTT.

J is TRBJ2-5 and V is TRBV28; TRBD2 matches 8 bases. The germline gives CDR1 MDHEN, CDR2 SYDVKM. V was pared by 4 bases and J by 5 bases, with 6 bases of the junction left unmatched. The CDR3 length is 14 residues. As DNA, the CDR3 is TGTGCCAGCAGTTGGCGGGAGGCCCAGGAGACCCAGTACTTC. Protein sequence: CASSWREAQETQYF.

The chain employs TRBV27 and TRBJ2-3; D possibly corresponds to TRBD1 (6 bases). Trimming took 5 bases from V and 4 from J, leaving 13 bases between them. Germline V CDR1 and CDR2: MNHEY, SMNVEV (reference sequence). This CDR3 spans 14 amino acids. The CDR3 region has the DNA TGTGCCAGCAGTGACAGGACGGGTTCAGATACGCAGTATTTT. As protein: CASSDRTGSDTQYF.

CDR3 amino acids: CASSPQGTDTQYF. The CDR3 DNA sequence: TGTGCCAGCTCACCACAGGGGACAGATACGCAGTATTTT. This rearrangement joins TRBV18 to TRBJ2-3; D may be TRBD1 (5 bases). Per germline, CDR1 KGHSH and CDR2 LQKENI. The CDR3 contains 13 residues. V lost 1 base to trimming and J lost 3 bases, with 5 bases between them.

There are a few counts of this clone. The chain is built from TRBV5-1 and TRBJ2-1; 9 bases fit TRBD2. The CDR3 is 15 amino acids. The germline V gene encodes CDR1 SGHRS and CDR2 YFSETQ. V lost 4 bases to trimming and J lost 2 bases; unmatched junction nucleotides: 4. The chain's CDR3 is CASSQGLATYNEQFF. CDR3 in DNA: TGCGCCAGCAGCCAAGGACTAGCGACCTACAATGAGCAGTTCTTC.

This sequence joins TRBV6-5 and TRBJ1-1; 7 nucleotides line up with TRBD1. CDR3 length equals 15 residues. Unmatched junction bases numbered 8, after V lost 7 bases and J lost 0 bases. Germline V CDR1 and CDR2: MNHEY, SVGAGI. The CDR3 region is CASTPQGRMNTEAFF. The CDR3 DNA reads as TGTGCCAGCACCCCACAGGGGCGAATGAACACTGAAGCTTTCTTT.

This clone was seen a handful of times. V gene TRBV3-1 (or the pseudogene TRBV3-2) combines with J gene TRBJ1-5; D is ambiguous. There are 15 residues in the CDR3. Per the germline V gene, CDR1 is LGHDT and CDR2 is YNNKEL (reference sequence). V shed 9 bases and J shed 0 bases, with 15 bases lying between them. CDR3 DNA: TGTGCCAGTTCGCAGGTCCCCTCTAGCAATCAGCCCCAGCATTTT. It specifies CASSQVPSSNQPQHF.

The CDR3 DNA is TGTGCCAGCAAACTACAAAAGGGACTCAGGTACCAAGAGACCCAGTACTTC. It specifies CASKLQKGLRYQETQYF. This chain joins TRBV28 and TRBJ2-5; a possible D gene is TRBD2 (6 bases). Germline-derived CDR1 and CDR2 are MDHEN and SYDVKM. V was cut by 7 bases and J by 0 bases, with 21 bases left in between. The CDR3 extends over 17 amino acids.

J is TRBJ2-1 and V is TRBV7-2; TRBD2 matches at 8 bases. With 9 bases clipped from V and 6 bases from J, the junction kept 10 bases outside the gene matches. Germline CDR1 SGHTA, CDR2 FQGNSA. The CDR3 loop spans 14 amino acids. This CDR3 is CASKHSGARNEQFF. The DNA for the CDR3 is TGTGCCAGTAAGCATAGCGGGGCTCGCAATGAGCAGTTCTTC.

V and J are TRBV19 and TRBJ1-2, with a tentative D call TRBD1 (5 bases). V was trimmed by 5 bases and J by 4 bases, leaving 17 bases between them. The CDR3 loop spans 15 amino acids. Germline CDR1 is LNHDA and CDR2 is SQIVND (reference sequence). The CDR3 sequence is CASSPWTGGAYGYTF. The DNA of the CDR3 is TGTGCCAGTAGTCCTTGGACCGGCGGGGCCTATGGCTACACCTTC.

V and J are TRBV19 and TRBJ1-5; D unresolved. The CDR3 runs 14 residues. The V gene lost 7 bases and the J gene lost 3 bases, with 13 bases spanning the gap. The germline CDR1 and CDR2 sequences are LNHDA and SQIVND (reference sequence). This chain's CDR3 is CASTASSVNQPQHF. The CDR3, as DNA: TGTGCCAGTACCGCGAGTTCGGTCAATCAGCCCCAGCATTTT.

The chain recombines TRBV5-6 with TRBJ1-2, with a tentative D call TRBD1 (6 bases). V gave up 4 bases and J gave up 6 bases, with 16 bases separating them. The CDR3 spans 14 residues. Germline CDR1 and CDR2: SGHDT and YYEEEE. The CDR3 spells CASSTGFDRNGYTF. In DNA form, the CDR3 reads TGTGCCAGCAGCACAGGATTTGACAGGAATGGCTACACCTTC.

This clone was found a few times. The V gene is TRBV19, the J gene TRBJ2-1; 7 positions agree with TRBD1. Trimming took 0 bases from V and 4 from J; bases not matched to a gene: 3. The CDR3 consists of 15 residues. Germline V lookup: CDR1 LNHDA, CDR2 SQIVND (reference sequence). The CDR3, as DNA: TGTGCCAGTAGTATAGAGGGACAGCGATACAATGAGCAGTTCTTC. It translates to CASSIEGQRYNEQFF.

The V gene is TRBV5-1, the J gene TRBJ2-3, with 8 bases lining up with TRBD1. The CDR3 covers 13 residues. Losses at the gene ends were 4 bases for V and 6 bases for J; bases not matched to a gene: 4. Per germline, CDR1 SGHRS and CDR2 YFSETQ. CDR3 sequence: CASSPRGLDTQYF. The CDR3 DNA follows: TGCGCCAGCAGCCCCAGGGGGCTGGATACGCAGTATTTT.

The J gene is TRBJ2-5, the V gene TRBV19, with TRBD1 matching 7 bases. The length of the CDR3 is 13 residues. Germline values: CDR1 LNHDA, CDR2 SQIVND (reference sequence). J was trimmed by 4 bases and V by 2 bases; bases with no gene match: 1. This CDR3 is CASSIRTGETQYF. CDR3 nucleotide sequence: TGTGCCAGTAGTATACGGACAGGAGAGACCCAGTACTTC.

The genes are TRBV27 and TRBJ2-3; D is perhaps TRBD2 (5 bases). The CDR3 totals 16 residues. From germline, CDR1 is MNHEY and CDR2 SMNVEV (reference sequence). V lost 6 bases and J lost 2, with 18 bases in between. CDR3 in amino acids: CASSPLVVGATDTQYF. In nucleotides, the CDR3 is TGTGCCAGCAGCCCCCTGGTCGTGGGAGCCACAGATACGCAGTATTTT.

This rearrangement joins TRBV19 to TRBJ1-5; TRBD1 might be the D (5 bases). This CDR3 is built from 16 residues. Between the trimmed V and J ends, which lost 6 bases and 6 bases, there was a span of 21 bases. Germline-derived CDR1 and CDR2 are LNHDA and SQIVND (reference sequence). For the CDR3, the DNA is TGTGCCAGTAGAGGGCCCCGGGGGGGTCTCCGTCAGCCCCAGCATTTT. Translated: CASRGPRGGLRQPQHF.

The rearrangement joins TRBV6-5 to TRBJ2-1, with 10 nucleotides matching TRBD2. The junction had 7 bases not matched to a gene; V was cut back by 4 bases and J by 7 bases. The CDR3 loop spans 15 amino acids. Germline CDR1 MNHEY, CDR2 SVGAGI. The CDR3 here is CASSSTSGYLNEQFF. CDR3 coding DNA: TGTGCCAGCAGTTCGACTAGCGGGTACCTAAATGAGCAGTTCTTC.

The genes are TRBV3-1 (or the pseudogene TRBV3-2) and TRBJ2-4; 7 nucleotides align to TRBD1. Trimming cost V 0 bases and J 0 bases; bases outside gene matches: 5. The CDR3 spans 17 residues. Germline CDR1 is LGHDT and CDR2 is YNNKEL (reference sequence). The CDR3 loop reads CASSQEDRILAKNIQYF. In DNA, the CDR3 is TGTGCCAGCAGCCAAGAGGACAGGATCTTAGCCAAAAACATTCAGTACTTC.

This clone was seen only a few times. The chain combines TRBV5-1 with TRBJ2-1, with D perhaps TRBD1 (6 bases). This CDR3 is 14 amino acids long. CDR1 is SGHRS, CDR2 YFSETQ, per germline. V dropped 7 bases and J dropped 4 bases, with 15 bases sitting between them. This CDR3 is CASQRRGLYNEQFF. The DNA of the CDR3 is TGCGCCAGCCAGCGCAGGGGCCTTTACAATGAGCAGTTCTTC.

This chain links TRBV18 with TRBJ2-1, with unresolved D. The germline V and J ends were trimmed by 2 bases and 1 base, with 3 bases remaining between them. In germline, CDR1 is KGHSH, CDR2 LQKENI. This CDR3 is built from 13 residues. CDR3 in amino acids: CASSPASYNEQFF. DNA of the CDR3: TGTGCCAGCTCACCAGCGTCCTACAATGAGCAGTTCTTC.

This clone is a singleton in its sample. This chain connects TRBV10-3 to TRBJ2-7; TRBD1 matches at 8 bases. The CDR3 sequence is 13 residues long. The V gene end was trimmed by 6 bases and the J gene end by 5 bases; junction bases not matched to a gene: 6. Germline-derived CDR1 and CDR2 are ENHRY and SYGVKD. In nucleotides, the CDR3 is TGTGCCATCAGGGGACAGGCGGACAACGAGCAGTACTTC. Translating it yields CAIRGQADNEQYF.

The V and J genes are TRBV24-1 and TRBJ1-2; TRBD1 aligns across 7 bases. The CDR3 has 14 amino acids. The junction had 6 bases not matched to a gene; V was cut back by 5 bases and J by 4 bases. CDR1 is KGHDR, CDR2 SFDVKD, per germline. Written as DNA, the CDR3 is TGTGCCACCAGTGCTCGACAGGGAACCTATGGCTACACCTTC. This encodes CATSARQGTYGYTF.

The chain uses TRBV2 and TRBJ2-5, with 15 bases fitting TRBD2. V was clipped by 6 bases and J by 4 bases; unmatched bases: 6. CDR1 and CDR2 (germline): SNHLY, FYNNEI. CDR3 length: 16 residues. The DNA for the CDR3 is TGTGCCAGCAGGGAGGGACTAGCGGGAGGAGGAGAGACCCAGTACTTC. Its protein product is CASREGLAGGGETQYF.

In this sample, this clone turned up once. The chain employs TRBV3-1 (or the pseudogene TRBV3-2) and TRBJ2-5, with D perhaps matching TRBD1 (6 bases). There are 16 residues in the CDR3. V lost 4 bases, J lost 4 bases, and 19 bases lay in between. Germline V gives CDR1 LGHDT, CDR2 YNNKEL (reference sequence). In DNA, the CDR3 is TGTGCCAGCAGCCGAAGGAACGCAGGGGTCGTAGAGACCCAGTACTTC. Translation: CASSRRNAGVVETQYF.

The V and J genes are TRBV2 and TRBJ2-5, with 8 bases fitting TRBD2. The CDR3 length is 15 residues. Germline CDR1 reads SNHLY; CDR2 reads FYNNEI. Trimming took 5 bases from V and 5 from J; bases not matched to a gene: 10. This CDR3 reads CASSLAGSMGETQYF. Here the CDR3 DNA reads TGTGCCAGCAGTCTAGCGGGCTCAATGGGGGAGACCCAGTACTTC.